A single T cell receptor (beta chain) is shown here with its context. The sample originates from a study of cytomegalovirus exposure and HLA in healthy donors. Study-level information: Tens of millions of unique TCRs from HLA-typed donors made up an early data release.

The CDR3 length is 16 residues. Germline V gene data show CDR1 as SGHVS and CDR2 as FQNEAQ. Trimming removed 5 bases from V and 0 bases from J, with 17 bases in between. The PCR was carried out with 60 Vbeta primers and 13 Jbeta primers. Method: immunoSEQ multiplex PCR; TCRdb's copy keeps in-frame clones and lacks some. Its table lists 200,000 to 250,000 clones. This receptor was identified in a girl aged 2-9 years in good health and CMV-seropositive. J is TRBJ2-7 and V is TRBV7-8, with D possibly matching TRBD1 (6 bases). Sequences were obtained from PBMCs. The CDR3 DNA reads TGTGCCAGCAGCATCGAACAGGGCGCGAGCTCCTACGAGCAGTACTTC. This encodes CASSIEQGASSYEQYF.